This T cell receptor beta chain was sequenced in a study of T-cell reconstitution after alpha-beta-depleted transplantation in children. Whole-study results and caveats: At one year after transplant, newly produced T cells mostly accounted for T-cell counts and diversity.

TCRbeta library preparation incorporated unique molecular identifiers. From the PCR reads, TCRdb called clonotypes with MiXCR, one entry per CDR3 protein. The table lists around 960,000 distinct CDR3 sequences, about 29% of them singletons. V shed 0 bases and J shed 0 bases, with 9 bases lying between them. The CDR3 sequence is 16 residues long. Germline CDR1 and CDR2: SGHRS and YFSETQ. The sample holds a few counts of this clonotype. Antigen specificity is unknown. This TCR came from a boy under three years old who had a stem cell transplant for SCID, so the T cells may come from the graft donor. Material: PBMCs, mostly from graft donor cells, obtained 360 days after TCRalphabeta/CD19-depleted stem cell transplant. The rearrangement links TRBV5-1 to TRBJ2-2; possibly TRBD2 for D (6 bases). CDR3 in DNA: TGCGCCAGCAGCTTGGCGGCGGGACCGAACACCGGGGAGCTGTTTTTT. Translated: CASSLAAGPNTGELFF.